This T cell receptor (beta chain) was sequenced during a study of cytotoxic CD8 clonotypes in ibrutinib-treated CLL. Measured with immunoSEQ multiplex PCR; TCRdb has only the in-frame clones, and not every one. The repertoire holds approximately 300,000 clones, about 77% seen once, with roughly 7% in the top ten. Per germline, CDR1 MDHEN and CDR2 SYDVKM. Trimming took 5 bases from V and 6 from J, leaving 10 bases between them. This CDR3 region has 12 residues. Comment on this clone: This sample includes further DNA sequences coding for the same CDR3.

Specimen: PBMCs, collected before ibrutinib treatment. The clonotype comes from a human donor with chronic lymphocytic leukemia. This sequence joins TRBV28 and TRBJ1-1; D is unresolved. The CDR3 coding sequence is TGTGCCAGCAGTGTATATCGATCTGAAGCTTTCTTT. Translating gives CASSVYRSEAFF. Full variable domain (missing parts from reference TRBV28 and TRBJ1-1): DVKVTQSSRYLVKRTGEKVFLECVQDMDHENMFWYRQDPGLGLRLIYFSYDVKMKEKGDIPEGYSVSREKKERFSLILESASTNQTSMYLCASSVYRSEAFFGQGTRLTVV.